These 25 T cell receptor beta chains share one sample of origin, sequenced in a study of cytomegalovirus exposure and HLA in healthy donors. The primer mix had 60 Vbeta and 13 Jbeta primers. Produced via immunoSEQ multiplex PCR; TCRdb's table is partial and in-frame only. In all, the sample yields 150,000 to 200,000 clones. The source material was PBMCs. Every receptor here comes from a man aged 25-45 years in good health and CMV-seronegative.

The chain recombines TRBV5-4 with TRBJ2-7; D is perhaps TRBD2 (5 bases). Germline CDR1 reads SGHNT; CDR2 reads YYREEE (reference sequence). The CDR3 covers 16 residues. Deletions cut 4 bases from V and 0 bases from J, with 17 bases between. The CDR3 region is CASSPEGGQSSYEQYF. CDR3 sequence (DNA): TGTGCCAGCAGCCCCGAGGGCGGTCAGAGCTCCTACGAGCAGTACTTC.

Written as DNA, the CDR3 is TGCGCCAGCAGAAGGGGGCGGAACACTGAAGCTTTCTTT. It is translated as CASRRGRNTEAFF. The chain combines TRBV5-1 with TRBJ1-1; TRBD1 matches at 7 bases. With V trimmed by 5 bases and J by 1 base, 2 bases remained unmatched. Germline V gene lookup returns CDR1 SGHRS and CDR2 YFSETQ. This CDR3 region has 13 residues.

The rearrangement joins TRBV30 to TRBJ1-2, with 7 bases fitting TRBD1. The CDR3 has 21 amino acids. The V segment lost 1 base and the J segment 4 bases; nucleotides outside the gene matches: 27. Germline loops: CDR1 GTSNPN, CDR2 SVGIG (reference sequence). The DNA of the CDR3 is TGTGCCTGGAGTGCCCTGAAGACAGGGTCCGGGTTGGGTGGACTTACCTATGGCTACACCTTC. This sequence encodes CAWSALKTGSGLGGLTYGYTF.

The chain uses TRBV27 and TRBJ1-2, with a weak D call TRBD1 (6 bases). V was pared by 1 base and J by 4 bases, with 10 bases between. This CDR3 contains 14 residues. CDR1 and CDR2 (germline): MNHEY, SMNVEV (reference sequence). CDR3 protein: CASSLFGTSYGYTF. The CDR3 DNA sequence: TGTGCCAGCAGTTTATTCGGGACAAGCTATGGCTACACCTTC.

The rearrangement joins TRBV7-7 to TRBJ2-3; TRBD1 agrees at 9 bases. The germline V gene encodes CDR1 SSHAT and CDR2 FNYEAQ (reference sequence). The length of the CDR3 is 15 residues. V shed 5 bases and J 2 bases; nucleotides not matched to a gene: 5. CDR3 loop: CASSPGQGFTDTQYF. The CDR3 DNA follows: TGTGCCAGCAGCCCGGGACAGGGCTTCACAGATACGCAGTATTTT.

V and J are TRBV30 and TRBJ1-2, with D uncertain. The germline gives CDR1 GTSNPN, CDR2 SVGIG (reference sequence). V shed 0 bases and J shed 5 bases, with 7 bases lying between them. The CDR3 extends over 12 amino acids. CDR3 residues: CAWSVRRYGYTF. DNA of the CDR3: TGTGCCTGGAGTGTACGGCGGTATGGCTACACCTTC.

This sequence joins TRBV10-2 and TRBJ1-5, with 7 positions matching TRBD1. Per the germline V gene, CDR1 is WSHSY and CDR2 is SAAADI. Trimming at V came to 6 bases and at J to 4 bases, leaving 9 bases not matched to a gene. The CDR3 totals 15 residues. The CDR3 DNA is TGCGCCAGCAGATCGTCCGGGACAGAGAATCAGCCCCAGCATTTT. Its protein is CASRSSGTENQPQHF.

The rearrangement uses TRBV28 and TRBJ2-2; TRBD2 aligns across 11 bases. V trimming: 11 bases; J trimming: 6 bases; junction bases outside the gene matches: 14. This CDR3 is built from 16 residues. Per the germline V gene, CDR1 is MDHEN and CDR2 is SYDVKM. The CDR3 coding sequence is TGTGCCGCCTCTAGCGGGAGGTTCGGGGGGGCCGGGGAGCTGTTTTTT. This translates into CAASSGRFGGAGELFF.

The J gene is TRBJ1-1, the V gene TRBV7-9; the D is unclear. V was clipped by 4 bases and J by 6 bases, with 9 bases between them. The germline V gene encodes CDR1 SEHNR and CDR2 FQNEAQ (reference sequence). The CDR3 extends over 12 amino acids. In nucleotides, the CDR3 is TGTGCCAGCAGCTCGGGATCCTCTGAAGCTTTCTTT. Protein product: CASSSGSSEAFF.

The chain couples TRBV5-1 to TRBJ2-7; 10 bases agree with TRBD1. CDR1 and CDR2 from the germline V gene are SGHRS and YFSETQ. V lost 0 bases, J lost 6 bases, and 9 bases stayed unmatched. The CDR3 loop spans 16 amino acids. Written as DNA, the CDR3 is TGCGCCAGCAGCTTGGCTCCGACAGGGGGCCAAGGCGAGCAGTACTTC. Residues: CASSLAPTGGQGEQYF.

The chain recombines TRBV19 with TRBJ2-6; D uncertain. The V gene lost 5 bases and the J gene lost 1 base, with 6 bases spanning the gap. Germline loops: CDR1 LNHDA, CDR2 SQIVND (reference sequence). The CDR3 is 14 amino acids. The CDR3 loop reads CASSPQSGANVLTF. The CDR3 DNA reads TGTGCCAGTAGTCCACAATCTGGGGCCAACGTCCTGACTTTC.

The chain is built from TRBV28 and TRBJ1-5; 8 positions match TRBD1. This CDR3 has 16 residues. V shed 5 bases and J 2 bases; nucleotides not matched to a gene: 8. Germline V CDR1 and CDR2: MDHEN, SYDVKM. CDR3 coding DNA: TGTGCCAGCAGTGAAATGCAGGGGGCAGGCAATCAGCCCCAGCATTTT. It codes for CASSEMQGAGNQPQHF. Full variable domain (outside the CDR3, taken from reference TRBV28 and TRBJ1-5): DVKVTQSSRYLVKRTGEKVFLECVQDMDHENMFWYRQDPGLGLRLIYFSYDVKMKEKGDIPEGYSVSREKKERFSLILESASTNQTSMYLCASSEMQGAGNQPQHFGDGTRLSIL.

The chain carries TRBV21-1 and TRBJ1-2; TRBD1 is the table's D call and was not checked against the DNA. TRBV21-1 constitutes a pseudogene. The CDR3 is 15 residues long. Here the CDR3 reads CASSNGLSQSYGYTF. The CDR3 DNA is TGTGCCAGCAGCAATGGCCTCTCTCAGTCATATGGCTACACCTTC.

The genes are TRBV5-4 and TRBJ2-1; 7 bases are shared with TRBD2. V gave up 4 bases and J gave up 7 bases; unmatched junction bases: 11. CDR1 is SGHNT and CDR2 is YYREEE in the germline V gene (reference sequence). This CDR3 region has 15 residues. The CDR3 sequence is CASSREGGSWNEQFF. The DNA of the CDR3 is TGTGCCAGCAGCAGGGAGGGCGGGAGTTGGAATGAGCAGTTCTTC.

The rearrangement joins TRBV4-1 to TRBJ2-7, with TRBD1 identical over 7 bases. Germline-derived CDR1 and CDR2 are MGHRA and YSYEKL. This CDR3 comprises 15 residues. V dropped 1 base and J dropped 1; count of bases not matched to a gene: 4. The CDR3 here is CASSQVWGQSYEQYF. The DNA of the CDR3 is TGCGCCAGCAGCCAAGTTTGGGGACAGTCCTACGAGCAGTACTTC.

This chain joins TRBV9 and TRBJ2-7; 9 bases map to TRBD1. The V gene's germline CDR1 is SGDLS and CDR2 YYNGEE. The V segment lost 4 bases and the J segment 6 bases; nucleotides outside the gene matches: 8. CDR3 length: 14 residues. The CDR3 DNA follows: TGTGCCAGCAGCATCCGGGACAGGGACGGCGAGCAGTACTTC. Protein sequence: CASSIRDRDGEQYF. The full variable domain, completed using reference TRBV9 and TRBJ2-7, is DSGVTQTPKHLITATGQRVTLRCSPRSGDLSVYWYQQSLDQGLQFLIQYYNGEERAKGNILERFSAQQFPDLHSELNLSSLELGDSALYFCASSIRDRDGEQYFGPGTRLTVT.

The chain carries TRBV28 and TRBJ2-7; TRBD1 agrees at 7 bases. Per germline, CDR1 MDHEN and CDR2 SYDVKM. V lost 6 bases, J lost 1 base, and 6 bases stayed unmatched. The CDR3 covers 14 residues. CDR3 region: CASSLTGSSYEQYF. CDR3 DNA sequence: TGTGCCAGCAGCTTGACAGGGTCGTCCTACGAGCAGTACTTC.

The chain uses TRBV29-1 and TRBJ2-5, with 7 nucleotides matching TRBD1. The DNA matches TRBJ2-7 better at its end, which makes the J call doubtful. The germline CDR1 and CDR2 sequences are SQVTM and ANQGSEA. This CDR3 is built from 13 residues. CDR3 in DNA: TGCAGCGTCGCGACAGGGACGGGGTACGAGCAGTACTTC. It encodes CSVATGTGYEQYF.

The rearrangement links TRBV25-1 to TRBJ2-2; D might be TRBD1 (5 bases). Germline lookup yields CDR1 MGHDK and CDR2 SYGVNS. V was trimmed by 6 bases and J by 6 bases, leaving 14 bases between them. The CDR3 length is 14 residues. CDR3 nucleotide sequence: TGTGCCAGCAGGAGGAACGAAGGGGCCGGGGAGCTGTTTTTT. Translated, it gives CASRRNEGAGELFF.

This sequence joins TRBV19 and TRBJ1-6; 9 bases line up with TRBD1. J gave up 10 bases and V 10 bases, and 8 bases lay outside the gene matches. The germline V gene has CDR1 LNHDA and CDR2 SQIVND (reference sequence). This CDR3 contains 13 residues. Here the CDR3 DNA reads TGTGCCACGAAACAGGGGGCTGGCTCACCCCTCCACTTT. It encodes CATKQGAGSPLHF.

CDR3 DNA sequence: TGTGCCAGCAGCCAGACAGGGGGGAGCTTTAGTGGTGAGCAGTTCTTC. Residues: CASSQTGGSFSGEQFF. This sequence joins TRBV6-6 and TRBJ2-1; 9 bases map to TRBD1. Germline V gives CDR1 MNHNY, CDR2 SVGAGI (reference sequence). V shed 6 bases and J 9 bases; nucleotides not matched to a gene: 15. The CDR3 sequence is 16 residues long.

The V and J genes are TRBV7-6 and TRBJ2-3, with D possibly matching TRBD2 (6 bases). V was shortened by 5 bases and J by 0 bases, with 9 bases between the two germline ends. From germline, CDR1 is SGHVS and CDR2 FNYEAQ. The CDR3 spans 14 residues. The CDR3 coding sequence is TGTGCCAGCAGCCCCGGGACTAGCACAGATACGCAGTATTTT. Translation: CASSPGTSTDTQYF.

The chain has TRBV7-8 and TRBJ1-1; 9 nucleotides match TRBD1. Germline values: CDR1 SGHVS, CDR2 FQNEAQ. This CDR3 has 14 residues. The junction had 9 bases not matched to a gene; V was cut back by 4 bases and J by 9 bases. The CDR3 loop reads CASSSRTGVQQAFF. The CDR3 bases are TGTGCCAGCAGCTCCAGGACAGGGGTCCAGCAAGCTTTCTTT.

The genes are TRBV7-9 and TRBJ2-5; D perhaps matches TRBD1 (5 bases). The end of the DNA aligns better with TRBJ2-7, so the J call may be wrong. This CDR3 is built from 15 residues. Germline CDR1 SEHNR, CDR2 FQNEAQ (reference sequence). CDR3 coding DNA: TGTGCCAGCAGCCCCCTTGGCCAGGGCTCCTACGAGCAGTACTTC. It codes for CASSPLGQGSYEQYF.

About this clone itself: Other DNA sequences of this sample code for an identical CDR3. The CDR3 loop reads CASSFVAGGPYNEQFF. The CDR3 DNA follows: TGTGCCAGCAGCTTTGTAGCGGGGGGGCCTTACAATGAGCAGTTCTTC. This chain links TRBV7-2 with TRBJ2-1; 11 bases match TRBD2. This CDR3 contains 16 residues. Germline V gene data show CDR1 as SGHTA and CDR2 as FQGNSA. V was pared by 3 bases and J by 4 bases, with 5 bases of the junction left unmatched.